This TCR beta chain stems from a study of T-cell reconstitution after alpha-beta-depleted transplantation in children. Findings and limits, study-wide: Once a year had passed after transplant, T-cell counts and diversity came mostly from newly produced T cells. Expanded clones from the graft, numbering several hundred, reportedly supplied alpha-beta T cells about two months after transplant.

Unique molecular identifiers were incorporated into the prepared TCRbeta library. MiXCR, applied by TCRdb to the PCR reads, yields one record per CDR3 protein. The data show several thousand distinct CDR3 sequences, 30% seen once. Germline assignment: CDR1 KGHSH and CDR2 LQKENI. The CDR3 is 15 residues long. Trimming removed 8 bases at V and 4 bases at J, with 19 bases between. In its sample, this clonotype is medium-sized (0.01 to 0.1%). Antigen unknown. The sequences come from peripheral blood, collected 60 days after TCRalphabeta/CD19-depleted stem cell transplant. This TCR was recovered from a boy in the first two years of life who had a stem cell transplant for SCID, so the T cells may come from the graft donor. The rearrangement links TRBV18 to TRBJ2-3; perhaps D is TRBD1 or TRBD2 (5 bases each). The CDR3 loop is CASRRVRGSADTQYF. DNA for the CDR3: TGTGCCAGCCGCCGTGTGAGGGGAAGTGCAGATACGCAGTATTTT.